The 25 T cell receptor beta chains listed next were all sequenced from one sample in a study of identical twins. TCRdb called the 5' RACE reads again in MiXCR, with one record for every CDR3 protein. The profile shows a few hundred thousand distinct CDR3 sequences, approximately 14% of them singletons. The same sample was also used in a study of yellow fever vaccine responses in identical twins.

The source material was CD4+ T cells sorted from blood. Every receptor here comes from a woman aged 18-30 years in good health.

This clonotype was detected only a few times. This CDR3 reads CASSHKWTSGRYNEQFF. For the CDR3, the DNA is TGTGCCAGCAGCCACAAATGGACTAGCGGGAGGTACAATGAGCAGTTCTTC. V is TRBV14 and J is TRBJ2-1; 14 bases agree with TRBD2. CDR1 and CDR2 from the germline V gene are SGHDN and FVKESK. J gave up 4 bases and V 3 bases, and 5 bases lay outside the gene matches. CDR3 length: 17 residues.

This clonotype was observed a few times. The V gene is TRBV7-9, the J gene TRBJ1-2; TRBD1 might be the D (6 bases). CDR1 is SEHNR and CDR2 is FQNEAQ in the germline V gene (reference sequence). Trimming shortened V by 5 bases and J by 2 bases, and 21 bases separated the two germline ends. There are 17 residues in the CDR3. For the CDR3, the DNA is TGTGCCAGCAGCCCCACCCGGGACACCGATCTGAACTATGGCTACACCTTC. It encodes CASSPTRDTDLNYGYTF.

The chain is built from TRBV6-5 and TRBJ2-7; maybe TRBD2 (5 bases). This CDR3 spans 15 amino acids. V was cut by 6 bases and J by 5 bases, with 20 bases left in between. Germline CDR1 is MNHEY and CDR2 is SVGAGI. CDR3 loop: CASRYRGSGLNEQYF. The DNA for the CDR3 is TGTGCCAGCAGATACCGAGGGTCAGGTCTGAACGAGCAGTACTTC.

The CDR3 spells CASSPGRTSGREETQYF. In DNA, the CDR3 is TGTGCCAGCAGCCCCGGCCGGACTAGCGGGAGGGAAGAGACCCAGTACTTC. This chain connects TRBV7-8 to TRBJ2-5; 15 bases are shared with TRBD2. Germline-derived CDR1 and CDR2 are SGHVS and FQNEAQ. Germline trimming cut 5 bases from V and 3 bases from J; bases unmatched to any gene: 7. The CDR3 runs 17 residues.

In this sample, this clonotype turned up a few times. This chain uses TRBV6-1 with TRBJ1-5; 9 nucleotides line up with TRBD1. The CDR3 loop spans 13 amino acids. In germline, CDR1 is MNHNS, CDR2 SASEGT. Unmatched junction bases numbered 3, after V lost 7 bases and J lost 5 bases. The CDR3 DNA reads TGTGCCAGCAAACAGGGGGCCGATCAGCCCCAGCATTTT. It specifies CASKQGADQPQHF.

The table lists this clonotype with a few counts. The V gene is TRBV28, the J gene TRBJ2-3; a weak D match, TRBD1 (6 bases). Trimming took 6 bases from V and 6 from J, leaving 10 bases between them. Germline loops: CDR1 MDHEN, CDR2 SYDVKM. The CDR3 length is 12 residues. CDR3 loop: CASRNRVDTQYF. The CDR3 DNA reads as TGTGCCAGCAGGAACAGGGTTGATACGCAGTATTTT.

This clonotype has at least ten counts. The rearrangement uses TRBV6-1 and TRBJ2-2; the match to TRBD1 covers 8 bases. The V gene's germline CDR1 is MNHNS and CDR2 SASEGT. This CDR3 comprises 15 residues. V trimming: 6 bases; J trimming: 1 base; junction bases outside the gene matches: 4. CDR3 nucleotides: TGTGCCAGCAGGGGACAGGCCGTGAACACCGGGGAGCTGTTTTTT. This gives the protein CASRGQAVNTGELFF.

V and J are TRBV3-1 and TRBJ2-2; D ambiguous. The CDR3 contains 16 residues. Germline CDR1 and CDR2: LGHDT and YNNKEL (reference sequence). Trimming took off 0 bases at V and 4 bases at J, with 12 bases between the two ends. The CDR3 loop reads CASSQDLSASTGELFF. CDR3 sequence (DNA): TGTGCCAGCAGCCAAGATCTCTCGGCGTCCACCGGGGAGCTGTTTTTT.

This chain joins TRBV15 and TRBJ2-7; D uncertain. Trimming removed 5 bases at V and 7 bases at J, with 21 bases between. Germline lookup yields CDR1 LNHNV and CDR2 YYDKDF (reference sequence). The CDR3 spans 15 residues. The chain's CDR3 is CATSPTLGPREEQYF. For the CDR3, the DNA is TGTGCCACCAGCCCCACCCTAGGCCCTCGAGAGGAGCAGTACTTC.

This clonotype has a handful of counts. The genes are TRBV5-5 and TRBJ2-7; 9 bases agree with TRBD1. V dropped 3 bases and J dropped 6; count of bases not matched to a gene: 7. In germline, CDR1 is SGHKS, CDR2 YYEKEE (reference sequence). The CDR3 loop spans 14 amino acids. The CDR3 loop is CASSSSGTGSEQYV. The CDR3, as DNA: TGTGCCAGCAGCTCTTCCGGGACAGGGAGCGAGCAGTACGTC.

There are a few counts of this clonotype. V and J are TRBV5-1 and TRBJ2-2, with D tentatively TRBD1 or TRBD2 (5 bases each). V was pared by 4 bases and J by 1 base, with 14 bases between. Germline V lookup: CDR1 SGHRS, CDR2 YFSETQ. The CDR3 covers 16 residues. The CDR3 region is CASSASGTGNTGELFF. The CDR3, as DNA: TGCGCCAGCAGCGCTTCCGGGACGGGGAACACCGGGGAGCTGTTTTTT.

The table lists this clonotype with many counts. CDR3 sequence: CASTSDPNTEAFF. In DNA, the CDR3 is TGTGCCAGCACCAGTGACCCGAACACTGAAGCTTTCTTT. This sequence joins TRBV2 and TRBJ1-1; the D is unclear. The V end lost 7 bases, the J end lost 1 base, and 10 bases lay between the germline ends. This CDR3 spans 13 amino acids. Germline V gene lookup returns CDR1 SNHLY and CDR2 FYNNEI.

The chain combines TRBV12-3 or TRBV12-4 with TRBJ1-4, with D unresolved. V lost 3 bases, J lost 12 bases, and 11 bases lay in between. This CDR3 contains 12 residues. The CDR3 loop is CASSLAVSELFF. The CDR3 DNA reads TGTGCCAGCAGTTTGGCTGTATCGGAACTGTTTTTT.

This clonotype was seen more than once but under ten times. The chain uses TRBV2 and TRBJ2-1; 9 bases fit TRBD1. The V gene end was trimmed by 7 bases and the J gene end by 6 bases; junction bases not matched to a gene: 10. Germline V gene lookup returns CDR1 SNHLY and CDR2 FYNNEI. CDR3 size: 15 residues. The CDR3 sequence is CASTTNPGQGNEQFF. As DNA, the CDR3 is TGTGCCAGCACCACGAATCCGGGACAGGGCAATGAGCAGTTCTTC.

This clonotype was seen only a few times. The chain employs TRBV9 and TRBJ2-2; possibly TRBD2 for D (6 bases). CDR3 length equals 16 residues. The germline CDR1 and CDR2 sequences are SGDLS and YYNGEE. Trimming cost V 0 bases and J 2 bases, with 11 bases left between them. Here the CDR3 reads CASSVAWDSNTGELFF. The CDR3 DNA reads as TGTGCCAGCAGCGTAGCATGGGACTCCAACACCGGGGAGCTGTTTTTT. Full variable domain (remainder filled in from reference TRBV9 and TRBJ2-2): DSGVTQTPKHLITATGQRVTLRCSPRSGDLSVYWYQQSLDQGLQFLIQYYNGEERAKGNILERFSAQQFPDLHSELNLSSLELGDSALYFCASSVAWDSNTGELFFGEGSRLTVL.

The chain combines TRBV5-1 with TRBJ2-1; maybe TRBD2 (6 bases). CDR1 and CDR2 from the germline V gene are SGHRS and YFSETQ. This CDR3 is built from 15 residues. The V gene lost 0 bases and the J gene lost 10 bases, with 17 bases spanning the gap. The CDR3 bases are TGCGCCAGCAGCTTGGAGTTAGCGGTTAGCAGGGAGCAGTTCTTC. Translated: CASSLELAVSREQFF.

There are a few counts of this clonotype. The chain links TRBV29-1 to TRBJ2-1; TRBD1 aligns across 7 bases. The CDR3 extends over 13 amino acids. The germline CDR1 and CDR2 sequences are SQVTM and ANQGSEA. Trimming at V came to 8 bases and at J to 4 bases, leaving 8 bases not matched to a gene. The CDR3 DNA sequence: TGCAGCCAGACGAGACAGGGTTACAATGAGCAGTTCTTC. It is translated as CSQTRQGYNEQFF.

This clonotype showed up just a few times. The chain's CDR3 is CASSFPGQLEQYV. The CDR3 DNA reads TGTGCCAGCAGTTTCCCGGGACAGCTCGAGCAGTACGTC. The rearrangement uses TRBV28 and TRBJ2-7; 7 bases line up with TRBD1. Germline trimming cut 3 bases from V and 6 bases from J; bases unmatched to any gene: 5. CDR1 and CDR2 from the germline V gene are MDHEN and SYDVKM. The CDR3 runs to 13 residues.

This clonotype has just a few counts. J is TRBJ2-5 and V is TRBV20-1, with TRBD2 identical over 10 bases. The CDR3 spans 14 residues. The junction had 6 bases not matched to a gene; V was cut back by 7 bases and J by 1 base. Germline values: CDR1 DFQATT, CDR2 SNEGSKA (reference sequence). DNA for the CDR3: TGCAGTGTTATAGCGGGGGGTTTCCAAGAGACCCAGTACTTC. This gives the protein CSVIAGGFQETQYF.

This clonotype occurred a few times. J is TRBJ2-4 and V is TRBV4-2, with 9 bases lining up with TRBD2. The V gene end was trimmed by 5 bases and the J gene end by 0 bases; junction bases not matched to a gene: 2. This CDR3 has 15 residues. The germline gives CDR1 LGHNA, CDR2 YNFKEQ. CDR3 loop: CASSGGGVAKNIQYF. Here the CDR3 DNA reads TGTGCCAGCAGCGGCGGGGGGGTAGCCAAAAACATTCAGTACTTC.

Ten or more counts support this clonotype. The J gene is TRBJ1-4, the V gene TRBV7-9, with D perhaps matching TRBD1 (6 bases). This CDR3 comprises 15 residues. V lost 4 bases, J lost 2 bases, and 11 bases lay in between. Germline-derived CDR1 and CDR2 are SEHNR and FQNEAQ (reference sequence). CDR3 amino acids: CASSSNRDTNEKLFF. CDR3 nucleotides: TGTGCCAGCAGCTCGAACAGGGATACTAATGAAAAACTGTTTTTT.

This clonotype was seen only a few times. The rearrangement uses TRBV3-1 and TRBJ2-1, with D uncertain. Germline V gene data show CDR1 as LGHDT and CDR2 as YNNKEL (reference sequence). The V and J ends lost 3 bases and 10 bases respectively, with 10 bases between them. CDR3 length: 12 residues. CDR3: CASSQAPGEQFF. The CDR3 DNA sequence: TGTGCCAGCAGCCAGGCTCCCGGGGAGCAGTTCTTC.

This clonotype showed up many times. This chain joins TRBV12-3 or TRBV12-4 and TRBJ2-7; D call uncertain. Trimming removed 1 base at V and 2 bases at J, with 6 bases between. The CDR3 totals 13 residues. The CDR3 loop is CASSLDGPYEQYF. CDR3 in DNA: TGTGCCAGCAGTTTAGATGGCCCCTACGAGCAGTACTTC.

J is TRBJ2-2 and V is TRBV12-3 or TRBV12-4, with 7 bases aligning to TRBD2. The CDR3 covers 15 residues. V lost 7 bases, J lost 2 bases, and 7 bases stayed unmatched. The CDR3 nucleotides are TGTGCCAGCAACTCCCTAGCGGCCAACACCGGGGAGCTGTTTTTT. Translation: CASNSLAANTGELFF.

This clonotype was seen a handful of times. The chain has TRBV29-1 and TRBJ2-1, with 11 bases fitting TRBD2. The length of the CDR3 is 16 residues. Germline trimming cut 5 bases from V and 7 bases from J; bases unmatched to any gene: 13. Germline CDR1 is SQVTM and CDR2 is ANQGSEA. CDR3 residues: CSVSKTSGSLLNEQFF. In DNA form, the CDR3 reads TGCAGCGTTTCTAAAACTAGCGGGAGTCTGTTGAATGAGCAGTTCTTC.